These T cell receptor beta chains were read from a single sample in a study of T cells in Graves' hyperthyroidism and ophthalmopathy. TCRdb ran MiXCR on the multiplex PCR reads and lists one entry per CDR3 protein. The sample holds 350,000 to 450,000 distinct CDR3 sequences, around 14% seen once. Sequencing was carried out using blood. Receptors were obtained from a woman aged 55 to 70 with Graves' hyperthyroidism. Each CDR3 is given with its conserved first and last residue. The D gene is left open where the match is weak. Rows give clone size only sometimes, using once, few, many, or a class for an expanded clone.

v_gene: TRBV7-9; d_gene: .; j_gene: TRBJ2-3; abundance: .; CDR3aa: CASSPSWGYTDTQYF; CDR3nt: TGTGCCAGCAGCCCATCTTGGGGATACACAGATACGCAGTATTTT
v_gene: TRBV9; d_gene: .; j_gene: TRBJ1-2; abundance: .; CDR3aa: CASSVDGSGGYTF; CDR3nt: TGTGCCAGCAGCGTAGACGGCAGCGGTGGCTACACCTTC
v_gene: TRBV11-2; d_gene: TRBD1; j_gene: TRBJ1-2; abundance: many; CDR3aa: CASSTNHGTAYGYTF; CDR3nt: TGTGCCAGCAGCACCAACCACGGGACAGCCTATGGCTACACCTTC
v_gene: TRBV2; d_gene: .; j_gene: TRBJ1-2; abundance: few; CDR3aa: CASSETGDLYGYTF; CDR3nt: TGTGCCAGCAGCGAAACGGGGGACCTCTATGGCTACACCTTC
v_gene: TRBV28; d_gene: .; j_gene: TRBJ1-1; abundance: .; CDR3aa: CASLRETAFF; CDR3nt: TGTGCCAGCCTGAGAGAAACGGCTTTCTTT
v_gene: TRBV28; d_gene: TRBD2; j_gene: TRBJ2-5; abundance: once; CDR3aa: CASSLQREIQETQYF; CDR3nt: TGTGCCAGCAGTTTACAGCGGGAGATCCAAGAGACCCAGTACTTC
v_gene: TRBV29-1; d_gene: TRBD1; j_gene: TRBJ1-2; abundance: many; CDR3aa: CSVESVQGGYGYTF; CDR3nt: TGCAGCGTTGAATCAGTACAGGGGGGGTATGGCTACACCTTC
v_gene: TRBV24-1; d_gene: .; j_gene: TRBJ2-1; abundance: many; CDR3aa: CATSDVAVANNEQFF; CDR3nt: TGTGCCACCAGTGATGTGGCGGTTGCTAATAATGAGCAGTTCTTC
v_gene: TRBV28; d_gene: .; j_gene: TRBJ1-2; abundance: many; CDR3aa: CASSLTSYGYTF; CDR3nt: TGTGCCAGCAGTCTTACGTCTTATGGCTACACCTTC
v_gene: TRBV27; d_gene: TRBD1; j_gene: TRBJ1-2; abundance: many; CDR3aa: CASSSGGFDYGYTF; CDR3nt: TGTGCCAGCAGCTCAGGGGGGTTCGACTATGGCTACACCTTC
v_gene: TRBV30; d_gene: .; j_gene: TRBJ2-1; abundance: .; CDR3aa: CAWRRGLSYNEQFF; CDR3nt: TGTGCCTGGAGACGAGGTCTCTCCTACAATGAGCAGTTCTTC
v_gene: TRBV30; d_gene: .; j_gene: TRBJ2-2; abundance: few; CDR3aa: CAWSVGIHTGELFF; CDR3nt: TGTGCCTGGAGTGTTGGGATCCACACCGGGGAGCTGTTTTTT
v_gene: TRBV2; d_gene: .; j_gene: TRBJ2-1; abundance: many; CDR3aa: CASSPGRKQFF; CDR3nt: TGTGCCAGCAGTCCTGGGAGGAAGCAGTTCTTC
v_gene: TRBV10-2; d_gene: TRBD1; j_gene: TRBJ1-2; abundance: few; CDR3aa: CASSDSRGLVYGYTF; CDR3nt: TGCGCCAGCAGTGACTCCAGGGGGCTGGTCTATGGCTACACCTTC
v_gene: TRBV5-1; d_gene: TRBD2; j_gene: TRBJ2-3; abundance: .; CDR3aa: CASTTTSGIDTQYF; CDR3nt: TGCGCCAGCACTACGACTAGCGGGATAGATACGCAGTATTTT
v_gene: TRBV9; d_gene: TRBD1; j_gene: TRBJ2-3; abundance: many; CDR3aa: CASSPRQGVRADTQYF; CDR3nt: TGTGCCAGCAGCCCCCGACAGGGGGTTCGTGCAGATACGCAGTATTTT
v_gene: TRBV30; d_gene: .; j_gene: TRBJ2-1; abundance: many; CDR3aa: CAWSSPGPQFF; CDR3nt: TGTGCCTGGAGCAGCCCGGGCCCGCAGTTCTTC
v_gene: TRBV19; d_gene: .; j_gene: TRBJ1-1; abundance: few; CDR3aa: CASSIVGYGMNTEAFF; CDR3nt: TGTGCCAGTAGTATAGTAGGGTATGGGATGAACACTGAAGCTTTCTTT
v_gene: TRBV6-6; d_gene: TRBD2; j_gene: TRBJ2-3; abundance: many; CDR3aa: CASSYGRGADPQYF; CDR3nt: TGTGCCAGCAGTTACGGGAGGGGTGCCGATCCGCAGTATTTT
v_gene: TRBV12-3/TRBV12-4; d_gene: .; j_gene: TRBJ2-2; abundance: many; CDR3aa: CASSLTTGNTGELFF; CDR3nt: TGTGCCAGCAGTTTGACAACAGGGAACACCGGGGAGCTGTTTTTT
v_gene: TRBV20-1; d_gene: .; j_gene: TRBJ2-7; abundance: many; CDR3aa: CSATAPGRSGEQYF; CDR3nt: TGCAGTGCAACCGCTCCTGGGAGATCAGGCGAGCAGTACTTC
v_gene: TRBV7-8; d_gene: TRBD2; j_gene: TRBJ2-7; abundance: many; CDR3aa: CASSTAGGVNEQYF; CDR3nt: TGTGCCAGCAGTACAGCGGGAGGAGTGAACGAGCAGTACTTC
v_gene: TRBV3-1; d_gene: TRBD2; j_gene: TRBJ2-7; abundance: many; CDR3aa: CASSRSGNYEQYF; CDR3nt: TGTGCCAGCAGCCGGAGCGGGAACTACGAGCAGTACTTC
v_gene: TRBV5-5; d_gene: .; j_gene: TRBJ1-5; abundance: .; CDR3aa: CASSGALGNQPQHF; CDR3nt: TGTGCCAGCAGCGGGGCCCTAGGCAATCAGCCCCAGCATTTT
v_gene: TRBV12-5; d_gene: .; j_gene: TRBJ1-5; abundance: few; CDR3aa: CASGLYQPQHF; CDR3nt: TGTGCTAGTGGGCTATATCAGCCCCAGCATTTT
v_gene: TRBV5-8; d_gene: TRBD1; j_gene: TRBJ1-1; abundance: few; CDR3aa: CASRNGDRGPEAFF; CDR3nt: TGTGCCAGCAGGAACGGGGACAGGGGGCCTGAAGCTTTCTTT
v_gene: TRBV6-5; d_gene: TRBD2; j_gene: TRBJ2-1; abundance: many; CDR3aa: CASSYSSGRASYNEQFF; CDR3nt: TGTGCCAGCAGTTACTCTAGCGGGAGGGCCTCCTACAATGAGCAGTTCTTC